These T cell receptor beta chains were read from a single sample in a study of T cells in Graves' hyperthyroidism and ophthalmopathy. Via MiXCR, TCRdb re-called the multiplex PCR reads, giving one row per CDR3 protein. The top ten clones hold 60% to 80% of a sample with about 130,000 distinct CDR3 sequences, approximately 20% of them seen once. Specimen: blood. These receptor sequences come from a woman between 50 and 59 years old with Graves' hyperthyroidism that later progressed to Graves' ophthalmopathy. The conserved cysteine and the conserved F or W are not part of the CDR3 here. Some rows mark clone size as missing; the rest say once, few, many or name a class of expanded clone.

ASSVDPGFFSDTEAF TRBJ1-1 . TRBV9
ATSRLTGTNQPQH TRBJ1-5 many TRBV15
ASSQEIREKLF TRBJ1-4 many TRBV3-1
ASSLDRGNYNEQF TRBJ2-1 many TRBV6-1
ASSHGQNQPQH TRBJ1-5 . TRBV4-1
ASSGFILGGVYTEAF TRBJ1-1 many TRBV6-1
ATSRNNGGSGNTIY TRBJ1-3 few TRBV15
ASTRDRANYGYT TRBJ1-2 many TRBV28
ASLGKRVEQF TRBJ2-1 . TRBV10-2
ASSLEWVINQPQH TRBJ1-5 . TRBV28
ASSLVPTSGTSTDTQY TRBJ2-3 many TRBV5-5
ASSLQLNQPQH TRBJ1-5 few TRBV12-3/TRBV12-4
ATSSQLAAGETQY TRBJ2-5 many TRBV15
ASSYPGLGYNEQF TRBJ2-1 many TRBV6-6
ASRLRGTQY TRBJ2-5 many TRBV11-2
SAREDHLAGGFNEQF TRBJ2-1 . TRBV20-1
ASSSRTGRWVETQY TRBJ2-5 many TRBV7-2
ASSHRGRGWSTEAF TRBJ1-1 . TRBV5-8
ASSQGTEYHRPQH TRBJ1-5 many TRBV28
SARGTDSYYNEQF TRBJ2-1 few TRBV20-1
ASSAGTIVNNEQF TRBJ2-1 many TRBV5-1
ASSLSVSFSPLH TRBJ1-6 many TRBV27
SASWRGQGRNTEAF TRBJ1-1 many TRBV20-1
AISTRTDNNEQF TRBJ2-1 few TRBV10-3
ASRIAVSSYNEQF TRBJ2-1 many TRBV7-2
ALTGGFEKLF TRBJ1-4 many TRBV30
ASSLSPGTSGSYEQY TRBJ2-7 . TRBV7-9
ASSDGTGTQPQH TRBJ1-5 . TRBV6-4
ASSPGGDNYGYT TRBJ1-2 many TRBV5-1
ASLGGLAGSGANVLT TRBJ2-6 . TRBV6-1
ASSFSGAAYEQY TRBJ2-7 many TRBV7-9
ASRDQGTLSSGANVLT TRBJ2-6 . TRBV2
ASSVEGWVSGGNEQY . . TRBV9
ASSLDTAIYEQY TRBJ2-7 . TRBV11-2
ASSHRAGTGELF TRBJ2-2 many TRBV3-1
SAISRLAGGTFSSTDTQY TRBJ2-3 . TRBV20-1
ASSLGGDASYGYT TRBJ1-2 . TRBV13
ATSELGGTSGSSGELF TRBJ2-2 . TRBV24-1
ASSVTGTGFNGELF TRBJ2-2 . TRBV9
AWSVGGGETQY TRBJ2-5 many TRBV30
ASSHAAKNIQY TRBJ2-4 few TRBV4-1